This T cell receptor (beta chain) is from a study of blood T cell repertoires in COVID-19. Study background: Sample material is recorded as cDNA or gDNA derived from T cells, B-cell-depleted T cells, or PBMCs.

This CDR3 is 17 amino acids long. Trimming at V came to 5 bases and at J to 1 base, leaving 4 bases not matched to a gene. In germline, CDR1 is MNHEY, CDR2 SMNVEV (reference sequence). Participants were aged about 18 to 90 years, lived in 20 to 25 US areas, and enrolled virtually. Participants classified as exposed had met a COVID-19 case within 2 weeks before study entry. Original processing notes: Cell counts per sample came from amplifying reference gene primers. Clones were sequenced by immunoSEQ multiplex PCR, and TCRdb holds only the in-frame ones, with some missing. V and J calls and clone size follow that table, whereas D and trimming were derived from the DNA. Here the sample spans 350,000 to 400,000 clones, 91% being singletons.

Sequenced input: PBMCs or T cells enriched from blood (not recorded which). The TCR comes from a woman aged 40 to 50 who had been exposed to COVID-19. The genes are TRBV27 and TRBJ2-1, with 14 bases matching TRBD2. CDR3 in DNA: TGTGCCAGCAGTCCTCGACTAGCGGGGGGGTCCTACAATGAGCAGTTCTTC. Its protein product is CASSPRLAGGSYNEQFF.